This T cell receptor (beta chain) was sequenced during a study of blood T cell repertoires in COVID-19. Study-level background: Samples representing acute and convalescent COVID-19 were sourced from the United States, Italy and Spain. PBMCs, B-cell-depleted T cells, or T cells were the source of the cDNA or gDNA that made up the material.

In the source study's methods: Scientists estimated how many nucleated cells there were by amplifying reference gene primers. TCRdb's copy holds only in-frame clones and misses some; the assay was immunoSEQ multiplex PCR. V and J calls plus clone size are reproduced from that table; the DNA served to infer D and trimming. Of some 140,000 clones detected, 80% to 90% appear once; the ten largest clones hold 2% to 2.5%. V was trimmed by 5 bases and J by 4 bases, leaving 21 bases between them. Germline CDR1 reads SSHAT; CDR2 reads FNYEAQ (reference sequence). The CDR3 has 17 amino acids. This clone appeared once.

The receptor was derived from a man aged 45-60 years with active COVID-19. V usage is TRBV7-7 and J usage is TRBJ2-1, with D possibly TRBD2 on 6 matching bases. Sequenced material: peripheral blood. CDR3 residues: CASSPAPSSAGYNEQFF. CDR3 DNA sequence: TGTGCCAGCAGCCCCGCCCCTTCGAGCGCGGGGTACAATGAGCAGTTCTTC.